One sample yielded the 18 T cell receptor beta chains listed below, sequenced in a study of T cells expressing NK-cell markers. For each CDR3 protein, TCRdb gives one entry from its re-call of the 5' RACE reads, without DNA. In all, the sample yields 120,000 to 150,000 distinct CDR3 sequences. The sequencing sample was made of blood T cells: a sorted CD56 or NKG2C T cell subset, CD4+ or CD8+ T cells, or bulk PBMC T cells (not recorded which). The source of these receptors is a man aged 18 to 35 in good health.

The chain has TRBV30 and TRBJ2-3; TCRdb's D gene call, TRBD2, goes unchecked for lack of DNA. This CDR3 has 14 amino acids. Germline CDR1 and CDR2: GTSNPN and SVGIG (reference sequence). The CDR3: CAWASGRAWDTQYF.

This chain connects TRBV24-1 to TRBJ1-5. The CDR3 spans 12 residues. From germline, CDR1 is KGHDR and CDR2 SFDVKD. The CDR3 region is CATSENREPQHF.

This chain connects TRBV2 to TRBJ2-3; checking the TCRdb D call of TRBD2 is not possible without DNA. The CDR3 has 14 amino acids. Germline CDR1 SNHLY, CDR2 FYNNEI. This CDR3 reads CARGASQGTDTQYF.

This sequence joins TRBV3-1 and TRBJ1-1; TCRdb's D call, TRBD1, is unchecked because there is no DNA. Germline CDR1 reads LGHDT; CDR2 reads YNNKEL (reference sequence). CDR3 length equals 14 residues. The CDR3 loop is CASSPWGGNTEAFF.

This chain links TRBV20-1 with TRBJ2-7; the TCRdb D gene call, TRBD1, has no DNA to confirm it. The CDR3 has 13 amino acids. CDR1 DFQATT and CDR2 SNEGSKA come from the germline V gene (reference sequence). CDR3 sequence reads: CSATGTESYEQYF.

The genes are TRBV9 and TRBJ2-5. The germline gives CDR1 SGDLS, CDR2 YYNGEE. The CDR3 extends over 12 amino acids. This chain's CDR3 is CASSGTEETQYF.

The genes are TRBV7-9 and TRBJ1-3; TCRdb's D call of TRBD1 is untestable without DNA. The CDR3 consists of 14 residues. Germline lookup yields CDR1 SEHNR and CDR2 FQNEAQ (reference sequence). The CDR3 reads CASSSGRSGNTIYF.

The rearrangement joins TRBV12-3 or TRBV12-4 to TRBJ2-1. The CDR3 extends over 15 amino acids. CDR3 region: CASSWADPSYNEQFF.

This rearrangement joins TRBV30 to TRBJ1-2. The CDR3 length is 14 residues. Germline values: CDR1 GTSNPN, CDR2 SVGIG (reference sequence). The CDR3 is CAWSVLQGARGYTF.

The chain carries TRBV7-6 and TRBJ2-7; TCRdb outputs TRBD2, but without DNA this stays unchecked. The CDR3 totals 18 residues. The V gene's germline CDR1 is SGHVS and CDR2 FNYEAQ. CDR3 in amino acids: CASSLSRAVDRSVHEQYF.

CDR3 amino acids: CAWSRDRGETQYF. The J gene is TRBJ2-5, the V gene TRBV30; TCRdb's D call, TRBD1, is unchecked because there is no DNA. Germline lookup yields CDR1 GTSNPN and CDR2 SVGIG (reference sequence). The CDR3 totals 13 residues.

V usage is TRBV7-9 and J usage is TRBJ1-5. The germline V gene has CDR1 SEHNR and CDR2 FQNEAQ (reference sequence). The CDR3 totals 13 residues. CDR3: CASSSLGSQPQHF. Together with reference TRBV7-9 and TRBJ1-5, the CDR3 gives the full variable domain: DTGVSQNPRHKITKRGQNVTFRCDPISEHNRLYWYRQTLGQGPEFLTYFQNEAQLEKSRLLSDRFSAERPKGSFSTLEIQRTEQGDSAMYLCASSSLGSQPQHFGDGTRLSIL.

The V and J genes are TRBV6-2 or TRBV6-3 and TRBJ2-7; TCRdb's assignment of TRBD2 cannot be checked, as there is no DNA. Germline assignment: CDR1 MNHEY and CDR2 SVGEGT. This CDR3 is built from 15 residues. CDR3 in amino acids: CASSSGLAGLYEQYF.

This rearrangement joins TRBV6-1 to TRBJ2-2; TCRdb gives TRBD1 as the D gene, but with no DNA this cannot be confirmed. Looked up from germline, CDR1 is MNHNS and CDR2 is SASEGT. CDR3 length: 14 amino acids. The CDR3 is CASGGSEKTGELFF.

V and J are TRBV27 and TRBJ2-1; TCRdb's D call, TRBD2, is unchecked because there is no DNA. The CDR3 runs to 14 residues. The V gene's germline CDR1 is MNHEY and CDR2 SMNVEV (reference sequence). The chain's CDR3 is CASSLWEFNHEQFF.

This sequence joins TRBV3-1 and TRBJ2-5; absent DNA, TCRdb's TRBD2 call cannot be checked. From germline, CDR1 is LGHDT and CDR2 YNNKEL (reference sequence). The CDR3 contains 15 residues. The chain's CDR3 is CASSQDPGGTETQYF.

The chain uses TRBV29-1 and TRBJ2-2; TCRdb's D call, TRBD2, is unchecked because there is no DNA. Looked up from germline, CDR1 is SQVTM and CDR2 is ANQGSEA. The CDR3 has 14 residues. The CDR3 is CSVILAGNTGELFF.

The chain combines TRBV27 with TRBJ2-7; TCRdb's D gene call, TRBD1, goes unchecked for lack of DNA. CDR1 is MNHEY, CDR2 SMNVEV, per germline (reference sequence). The CDR3 has 15 amino acids. The CDR3 sequence is CASSDLGGTGGVRYF.